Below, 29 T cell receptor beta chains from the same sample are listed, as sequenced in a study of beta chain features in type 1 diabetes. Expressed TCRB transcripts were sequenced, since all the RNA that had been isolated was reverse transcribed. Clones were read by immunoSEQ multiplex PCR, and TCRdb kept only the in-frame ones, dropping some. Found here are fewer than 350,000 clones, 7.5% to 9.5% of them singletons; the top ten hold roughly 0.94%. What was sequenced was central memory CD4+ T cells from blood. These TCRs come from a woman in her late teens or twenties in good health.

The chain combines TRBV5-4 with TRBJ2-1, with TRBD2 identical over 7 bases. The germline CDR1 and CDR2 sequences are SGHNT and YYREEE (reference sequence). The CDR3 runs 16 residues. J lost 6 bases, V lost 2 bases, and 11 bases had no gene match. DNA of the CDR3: TGTGCCAGCAGCTTCTCGGCTAGCGGAGAGCTCAATGAGCAGTTCTTC. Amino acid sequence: CASSFSASGELNEQFF.

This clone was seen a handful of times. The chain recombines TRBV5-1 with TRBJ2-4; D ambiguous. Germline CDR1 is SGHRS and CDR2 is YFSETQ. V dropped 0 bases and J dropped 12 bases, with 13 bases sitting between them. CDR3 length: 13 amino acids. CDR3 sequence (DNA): TGCGCCAGCAGCTTGGATCTAGTTGGCGATCAGTACTTC. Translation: CASSLDLVGDQYF.

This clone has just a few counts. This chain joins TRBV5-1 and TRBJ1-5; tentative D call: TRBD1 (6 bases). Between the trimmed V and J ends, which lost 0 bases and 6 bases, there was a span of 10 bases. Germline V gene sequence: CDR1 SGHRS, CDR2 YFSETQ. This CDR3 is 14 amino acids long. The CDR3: CASSLGQVGQPQHF. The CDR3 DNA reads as TGCGCCAGCAGCTTGGGACAGGTGGGTCAGCCCCAGCATTTT.

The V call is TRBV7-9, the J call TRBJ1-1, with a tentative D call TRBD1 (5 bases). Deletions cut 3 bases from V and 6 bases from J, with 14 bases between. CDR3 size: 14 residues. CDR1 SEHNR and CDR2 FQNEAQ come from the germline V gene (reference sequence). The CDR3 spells CASSFIIRGSEAFF. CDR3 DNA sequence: TGTGCCAGCAGCTTCATTATAAGGGGTTCTGAAGCTTTCTTT.

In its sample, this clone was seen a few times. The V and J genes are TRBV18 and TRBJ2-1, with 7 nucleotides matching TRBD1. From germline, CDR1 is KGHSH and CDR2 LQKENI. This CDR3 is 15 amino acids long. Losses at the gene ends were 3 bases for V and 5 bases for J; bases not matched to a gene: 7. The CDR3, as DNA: TGTGCCAGCTCACCGACAGGGCTATTCGACAATGAGCAGTTCTTC. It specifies CASSPTGLFDNEQFF.

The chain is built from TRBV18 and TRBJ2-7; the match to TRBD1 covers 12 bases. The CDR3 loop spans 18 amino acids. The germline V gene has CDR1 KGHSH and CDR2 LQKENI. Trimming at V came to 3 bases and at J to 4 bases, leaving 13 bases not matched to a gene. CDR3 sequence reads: CASSPITGTGGVGYEQYV. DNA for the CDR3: TGTGCCAGCTCACCGATTACCGGGACAGGGGGCGTCGGGTACGAGCAGTACGTC.

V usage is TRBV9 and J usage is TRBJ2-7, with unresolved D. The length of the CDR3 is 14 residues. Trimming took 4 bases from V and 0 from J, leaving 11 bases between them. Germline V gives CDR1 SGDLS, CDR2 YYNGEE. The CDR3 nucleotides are TGTGCCAGCAGCTCGGACCGCTACTCCTACGAGCAGTACGTC. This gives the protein CASSSDRYSYEQYV.

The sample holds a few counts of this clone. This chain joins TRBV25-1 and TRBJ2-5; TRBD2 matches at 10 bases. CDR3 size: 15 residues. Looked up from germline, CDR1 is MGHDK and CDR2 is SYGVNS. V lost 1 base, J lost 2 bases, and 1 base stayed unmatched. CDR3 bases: TGTGCCAGCAGTGAATGGACTAGCGGACAAGAGACCCAGTACTTC. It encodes CASSEWTSGQETQYF.

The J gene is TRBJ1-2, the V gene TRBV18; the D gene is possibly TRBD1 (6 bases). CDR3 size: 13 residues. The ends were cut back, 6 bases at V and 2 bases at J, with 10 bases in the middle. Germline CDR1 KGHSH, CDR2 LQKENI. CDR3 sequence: CASSPGENYGYTF. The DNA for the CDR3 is TGTGCCAGCTCGCCAGGGGAGAACTATGGCTACACCTTC.

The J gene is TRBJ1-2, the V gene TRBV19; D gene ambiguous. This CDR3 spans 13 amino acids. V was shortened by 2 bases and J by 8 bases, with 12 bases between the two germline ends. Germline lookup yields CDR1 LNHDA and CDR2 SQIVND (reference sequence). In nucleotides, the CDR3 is TGTGCCAGTAGTATACGTACGCGGTTAGGCTACACCTTC. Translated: CASSIRTRLGYTF.

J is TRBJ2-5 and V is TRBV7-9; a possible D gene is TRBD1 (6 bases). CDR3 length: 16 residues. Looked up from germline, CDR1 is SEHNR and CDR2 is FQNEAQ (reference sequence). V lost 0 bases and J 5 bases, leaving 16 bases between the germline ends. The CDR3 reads CASSLALVSGAETQYF. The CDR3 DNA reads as TGTGCCAGCAGCTTAGCGCTAGTATCAGGGGCTGAGACCCAGTACTTC.

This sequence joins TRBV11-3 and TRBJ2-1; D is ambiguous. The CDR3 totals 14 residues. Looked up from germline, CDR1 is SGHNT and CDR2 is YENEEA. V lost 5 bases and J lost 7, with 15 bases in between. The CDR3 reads CASSPPPPSNEQFF. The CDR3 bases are TGTGCCAGCAGCCCACCTCCCCCAAGTAATGAGCAGTTCTTC.

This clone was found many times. DNA for the CDR3: TGTGCCAGCAGTGACCGGCTCGGGAGCACTGAAGCTTTCTTT. Its translation is CASSDRLGSTEAFF. The chain employs TRBV2 and TRBJ1-1; D gene unclear. Germline V gene data show CDR1 as SNHLY and CDR2 as FYNNEI. The CDR3 is 14 amino acids. Between the trimmed V and J ends, which lost 3 bases and 4 bases, there was a span of 12 bases. Using reference TRBV2 and TRBJ1-1 for the parts outside the CDR3, the full variable domain is EPEVTQTPSHQVTQMGQEVILRCVPISNHLYFYWYRQILGQKVEFLVSFYNNEISEKSEIFDDQFSVERPDGSNFTLKIRSTKLEDSAMYFCASSDRLGSTEAFFGQGTRLTVV.

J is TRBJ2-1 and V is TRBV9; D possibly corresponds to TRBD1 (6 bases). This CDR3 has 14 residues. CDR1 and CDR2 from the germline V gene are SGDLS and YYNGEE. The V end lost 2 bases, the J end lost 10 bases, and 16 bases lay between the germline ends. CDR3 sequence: CASSVTGTLYEQFF. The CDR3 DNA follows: TGTGCCAGCAGCGTTACCGGGACATTATACGAGCAGTTCTTC.

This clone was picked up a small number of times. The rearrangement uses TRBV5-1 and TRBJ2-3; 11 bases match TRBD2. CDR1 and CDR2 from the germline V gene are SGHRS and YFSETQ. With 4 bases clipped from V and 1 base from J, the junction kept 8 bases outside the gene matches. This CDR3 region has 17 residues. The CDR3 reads CASSIGTSGPGTDTQYF. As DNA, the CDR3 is TGCGCCAGCAGCATAGGGACTAGCGGACCCGGCACAGATACGCAGTATTTT.

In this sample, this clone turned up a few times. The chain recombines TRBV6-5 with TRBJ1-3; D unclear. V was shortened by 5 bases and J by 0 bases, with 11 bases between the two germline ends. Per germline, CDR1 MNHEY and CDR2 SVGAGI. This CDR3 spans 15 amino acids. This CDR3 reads CASSAGGSSGNTIYF. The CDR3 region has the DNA TGTGCCAGCAGTGCGGGCGGGAGCTCTGGAAACACCATATATTTT.

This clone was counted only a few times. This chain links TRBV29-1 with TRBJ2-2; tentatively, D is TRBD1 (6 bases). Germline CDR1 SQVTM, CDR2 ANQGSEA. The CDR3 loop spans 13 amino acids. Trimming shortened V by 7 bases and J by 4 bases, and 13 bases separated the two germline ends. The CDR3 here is CSARTGSTGELFF. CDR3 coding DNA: TGCAGCGCTCGAACAGGGAGCACCGGGGAGCTGTTTTTT.

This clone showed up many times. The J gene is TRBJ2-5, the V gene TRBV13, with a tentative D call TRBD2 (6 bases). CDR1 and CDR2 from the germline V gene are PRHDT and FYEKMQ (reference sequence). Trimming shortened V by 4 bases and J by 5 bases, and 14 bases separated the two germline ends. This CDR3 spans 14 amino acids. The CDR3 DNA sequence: TGTGCCAGCAGCTGGCGGACCCGGGGGGAGACCCAGTACTTC. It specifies CASSWRTRGETQYF.

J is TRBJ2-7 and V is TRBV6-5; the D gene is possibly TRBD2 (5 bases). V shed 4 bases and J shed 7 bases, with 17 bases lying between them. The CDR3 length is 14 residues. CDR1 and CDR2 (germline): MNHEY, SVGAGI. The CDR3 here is CASSFAGQQTEQYF. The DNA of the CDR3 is TGTGCCAGCAGTTTTGCGGGTCAACAAACGGAGCAGTACTTC.

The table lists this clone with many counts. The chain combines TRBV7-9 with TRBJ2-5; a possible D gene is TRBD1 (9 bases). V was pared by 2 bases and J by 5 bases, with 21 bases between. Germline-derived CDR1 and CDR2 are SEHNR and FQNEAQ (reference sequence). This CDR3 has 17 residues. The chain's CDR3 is CASSLHSGTGNRETQYF. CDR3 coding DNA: TGTGCCAGCAGCTTACATAGCGGGACAGGGAATAGGGAGACCCAGTACTTC.

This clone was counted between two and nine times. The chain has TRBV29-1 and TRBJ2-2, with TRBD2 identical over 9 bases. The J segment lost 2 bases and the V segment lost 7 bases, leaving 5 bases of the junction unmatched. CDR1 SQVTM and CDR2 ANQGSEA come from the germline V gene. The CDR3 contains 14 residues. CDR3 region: CSGKAGGNTGELFF. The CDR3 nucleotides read TGCAGCGGTAAAGCGGGGGGAAACACCGGGGAGCTGTTTTTT.

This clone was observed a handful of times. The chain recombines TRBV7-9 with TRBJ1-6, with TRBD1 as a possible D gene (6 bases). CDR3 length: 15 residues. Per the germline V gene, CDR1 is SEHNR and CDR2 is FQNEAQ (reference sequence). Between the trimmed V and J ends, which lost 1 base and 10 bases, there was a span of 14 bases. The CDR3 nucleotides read TGTGCCAGCAGCTTAGAGCAGGGGAAAAAGTCACCCCTCCACTTT. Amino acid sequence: CASSLEQGKKSPLHF.

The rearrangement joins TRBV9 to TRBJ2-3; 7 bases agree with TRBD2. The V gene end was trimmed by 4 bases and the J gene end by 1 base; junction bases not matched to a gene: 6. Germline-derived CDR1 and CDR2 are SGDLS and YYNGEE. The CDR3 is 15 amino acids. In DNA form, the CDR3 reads TGTGCCAGCAGCCCGAGACTAGCCCGCACAGATACGCAGTATTTT. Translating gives CASSPRLARTDTQYF.

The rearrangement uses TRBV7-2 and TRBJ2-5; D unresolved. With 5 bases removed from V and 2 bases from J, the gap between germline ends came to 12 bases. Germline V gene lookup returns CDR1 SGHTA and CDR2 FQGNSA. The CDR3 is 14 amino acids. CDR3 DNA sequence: TGTGCCAGCAGCCGGGCGGCTCTTCAAGAGACCCAGTACTTC. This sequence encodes CASSRAALQETQYF.

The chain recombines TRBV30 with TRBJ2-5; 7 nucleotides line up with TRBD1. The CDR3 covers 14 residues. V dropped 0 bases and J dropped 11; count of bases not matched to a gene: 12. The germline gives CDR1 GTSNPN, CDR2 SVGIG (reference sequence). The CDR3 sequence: CAWSVQGGAVGQYF. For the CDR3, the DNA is TGTGCCTGGAGTGTACAAGGGGGCGCGGTGGGGCAGTACTTC.

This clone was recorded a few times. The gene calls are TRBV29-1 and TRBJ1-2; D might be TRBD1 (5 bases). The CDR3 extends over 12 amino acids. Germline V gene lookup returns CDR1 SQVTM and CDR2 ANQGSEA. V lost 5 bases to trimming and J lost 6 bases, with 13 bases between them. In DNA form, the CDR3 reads TGCAGCGTTCGGGACGGTGGAGATGGCTACACCTTC. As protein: CSVRDGGDGYTF.

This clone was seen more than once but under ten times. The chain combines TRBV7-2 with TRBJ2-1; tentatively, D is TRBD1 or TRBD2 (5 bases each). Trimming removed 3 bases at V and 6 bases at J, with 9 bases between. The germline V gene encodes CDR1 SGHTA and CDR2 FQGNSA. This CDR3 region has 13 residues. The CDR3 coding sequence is TGTGCCAGCAGCTTCGGGGCCCGCAATGAGCAGTTCTTC. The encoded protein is CASSFGARNEQFF.

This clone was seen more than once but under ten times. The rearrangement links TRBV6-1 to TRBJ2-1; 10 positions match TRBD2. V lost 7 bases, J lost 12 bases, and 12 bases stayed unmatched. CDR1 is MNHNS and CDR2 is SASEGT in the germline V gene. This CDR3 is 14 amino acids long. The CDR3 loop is CASTAGGSLLVQFF. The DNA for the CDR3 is TGTGCCAGCACAGCGGGGGGGTCGCTGTTGGTGCAGTTCTTC.

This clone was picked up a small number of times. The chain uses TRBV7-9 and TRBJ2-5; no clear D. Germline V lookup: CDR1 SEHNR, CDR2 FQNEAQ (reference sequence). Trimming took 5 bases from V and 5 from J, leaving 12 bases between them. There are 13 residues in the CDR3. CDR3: CASSIPPLETQYF. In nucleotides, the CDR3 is TGTGCCAGCAGCATCCCCCCGTTGGAGACCCAGTACTTC.